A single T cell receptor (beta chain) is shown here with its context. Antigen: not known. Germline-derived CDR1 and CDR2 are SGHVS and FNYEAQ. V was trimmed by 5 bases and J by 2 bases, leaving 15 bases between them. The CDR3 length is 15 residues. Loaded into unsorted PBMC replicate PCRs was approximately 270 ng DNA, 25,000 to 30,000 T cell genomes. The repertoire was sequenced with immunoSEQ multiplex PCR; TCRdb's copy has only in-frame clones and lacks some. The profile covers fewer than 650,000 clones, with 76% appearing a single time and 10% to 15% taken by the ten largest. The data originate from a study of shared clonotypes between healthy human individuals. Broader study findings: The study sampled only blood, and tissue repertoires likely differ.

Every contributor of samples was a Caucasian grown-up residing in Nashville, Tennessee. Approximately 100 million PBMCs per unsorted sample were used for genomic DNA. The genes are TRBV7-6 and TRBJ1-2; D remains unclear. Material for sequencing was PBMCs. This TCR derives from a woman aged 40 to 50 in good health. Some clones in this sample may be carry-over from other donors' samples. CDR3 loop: CASSPTPDFNYGYTF. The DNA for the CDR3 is TGTGCCAGCAGCCCAACACCGGATTTCAACTATGGCTACACCTTC.